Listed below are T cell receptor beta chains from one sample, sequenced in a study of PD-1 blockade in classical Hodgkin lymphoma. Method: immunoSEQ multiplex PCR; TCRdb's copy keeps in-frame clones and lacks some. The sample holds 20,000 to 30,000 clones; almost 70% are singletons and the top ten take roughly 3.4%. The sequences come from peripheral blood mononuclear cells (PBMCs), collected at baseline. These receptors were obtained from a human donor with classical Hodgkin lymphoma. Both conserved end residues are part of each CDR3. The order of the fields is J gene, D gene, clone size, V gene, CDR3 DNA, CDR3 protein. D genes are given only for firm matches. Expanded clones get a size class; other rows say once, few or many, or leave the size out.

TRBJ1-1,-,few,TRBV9,TGTGCCAGCAGCATGGACACAGTTAACACTGAAGCTTTCTTT,CASSMDTVNTEAFF
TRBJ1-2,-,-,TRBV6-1,TGTGCCAGCAGTGAAGCGCTTCGTGGTATGGCGGGCTATGGCTACACCTTC,CASSEALRGMAGYGYTF
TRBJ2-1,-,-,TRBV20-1,TGCAGTGCTAGAGAAGCGGCCGAGCAGTTCTTC,CSAREAAEQFF
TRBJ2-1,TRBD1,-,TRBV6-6,TGTGCCAGCAGTTATGGGACAGTTAAGGCAAATGAGCAGTTCTTC,CASSYGTVKANEQFF
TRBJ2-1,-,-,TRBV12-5,TGTGCTAGTGGTTTGGGCCAAAACCCCATCCCGATATCCAATGAGCAGTTCTTC,CASGLGQNPIPISNEQFF
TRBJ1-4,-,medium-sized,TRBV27,TGTGCCAGCAGTTCCCTCGTTGATTACGAAAAACTGTTTTTT,CASSSLVDYEKLFF
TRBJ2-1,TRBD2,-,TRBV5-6,TGTGCCAGCAGCTTTGGACTAGCGGCGAGCTCCTACAATGAGCAGTTCTTC,CASSFGLAASSYNEQFF
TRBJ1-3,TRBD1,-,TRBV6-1,TGTGCCAGCAGTGACAGGGGACAGAACACCATATATTTT,CASSDRGQNTIYF
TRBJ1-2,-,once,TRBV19,TGTGCCAGTAGTATCCTTTCAGGCGCCTATGGCTACACCTTC,CASSILSGAYGYTF
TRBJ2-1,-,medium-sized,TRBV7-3,TGTGCCAGCAGCTTGGACAGCGGATCCTACAATGAGCAGTTCTTC,CASSLDSGSYNEQFF
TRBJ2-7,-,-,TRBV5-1,TGCGCCAGCAGCGAGGCAGCAAGAGGGGCCGACGAGCAGTACTTC,CASSEAARGADEQYF
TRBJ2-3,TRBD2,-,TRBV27,TGTGCCAGCAGTTTCGGATGGCGGGGGGGCGGAGATACGCAGTATTTT,CASSFGWRGGGDTQYF
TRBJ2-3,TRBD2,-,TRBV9,TGTGCCAGCAGCGGTTACGGGGGGGCCGATGGTATAACAGATACGCAGTATTTT,CASSGYGGADGITDTQYF
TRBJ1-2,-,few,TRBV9,TGTGCCAGCAGCGTAGTTGGGGACTTGAAGTATGGCTACACCTTC,CASSVVGDLKYGYTF
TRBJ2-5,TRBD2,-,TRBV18,TGTGCCAGCTCGCTCACTAGCGGGGTACAAGAGACCCAGTACTTC,CASSLTSGVQETQYF
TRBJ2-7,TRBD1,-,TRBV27,TGTGCCAGCAGTTCTGGACAGGTACGCGAGCAGTACTTC,CASSSGQVREQYF
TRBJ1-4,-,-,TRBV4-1,TGCGCCAGCAGCCCCCCCTTTGAGACAACTAATGAAAAACTGTTTTTT,CASSPPFETTNEKLFF
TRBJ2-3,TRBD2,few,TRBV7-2,TGTGCCAGCAGCTTAGCCCTCGTTGGTAGCGGGGGGGTTGACACAGATACGCAGTATTTT,CASSLALVGSGGVDTDTQYF
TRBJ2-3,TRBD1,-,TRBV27,TGTGCCAGCAGTTGGGGACAGGGCACAGATACGCAGTATTTT,CASSWGQGTDTQYF
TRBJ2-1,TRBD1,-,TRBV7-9,TGTGCCAGCAGCCACGGGACAGGGGGCTTCAATGAGCAGTTCTTC,CASSHGTGGFNEQFF
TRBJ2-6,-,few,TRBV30,TGTGCCTTCTCAGGGTTGAATATGGCTGGGGCCAACGTCCTGACTTTC,CAFSGLNMAGANVLTF
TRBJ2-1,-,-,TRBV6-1,TGTGCCAGCAGTGCCCTAAGCGGAGCCAAATACAATGAGCAGTTCTTC,CASSALSGAKYNEQFF
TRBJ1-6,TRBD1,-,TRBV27,TGTGCCAGCAGTTCCTCGGACAGGGACAAAAATTCACCCCTCCACTTT,CASSSSDRDKNSPLHF
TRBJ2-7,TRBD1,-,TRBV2,TGTGCCAGCACCGGGACAGGGACCTACGAGCAGTACTTC,CASTGTGTYEQYF
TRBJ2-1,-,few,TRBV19,TGTGCCAGTAGCCCTACTAGCAGCGGCAATGAGCAGTTCTTC,CASSPTSSGNEQFF
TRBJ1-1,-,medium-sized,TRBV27,TGTGCCAGCAGCCCAGACCATGGCACTGAAGCTTTCTTT,CASSPDHGTEAFF
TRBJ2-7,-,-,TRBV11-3,TGTGCCAGCAGCTTAGGGTCGTCGGGCGCCTACTACGAGCAGTACTTC,CASSLGSSGAYYEQYF
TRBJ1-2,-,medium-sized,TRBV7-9,TGTGCCAGCAGCGAGACCGGCTGGGCTGACCGGTTCCATGGCTACACCTTC,CASSETGWADRFHGYTF
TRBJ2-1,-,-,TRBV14,TGTGCCAGCAGCCAGGGATCCTACAATGAGCAGTTCTTC,CASSQGSYNEQFF
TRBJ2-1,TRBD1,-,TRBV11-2,TGTGCCAGCAGCTCTAGACAGGGGGCCTACAATGAGCAGTTCTTC,CASSSRQGAYNEQFF
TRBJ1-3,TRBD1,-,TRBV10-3,TGTGCCATCAGTAGAAACCGGGACAGCTCTGGAAACACCATATATTTT,CAISRNRDSSGNTIYF
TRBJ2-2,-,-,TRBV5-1,TGCGCCAGCAGCTTGGTTGGGGCCACCGGGGAGCTGTTTTTT,CASSLVGATGELFF
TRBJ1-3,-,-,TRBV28,TGTGCCAGCAGTTTGGCAGGGCCTGGAAACACCATATATTTT,CASSLAGPGNTIYF
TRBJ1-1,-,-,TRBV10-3,TGTGCCATCAGTGAGTCCGGGGGGCGCGGGGCTTTCTTT,CAISESGGRGAFF
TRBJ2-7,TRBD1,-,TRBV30,TGTGCCTGGAGAGGGGACAGGCCCTACGAGCAGTACTTC,CAWRGDRPYEQYF
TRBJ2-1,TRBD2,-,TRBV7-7,TGTGCTAGCAGCATGTTAGCGGGGGGCCTCAATGAGCAGTTCTTC,CASSMLAGGLNEQFF
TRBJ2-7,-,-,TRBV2,TGTGCCACCCTATTAGACAGCAACTCCTACGAGCAGTACTTC,CATLLDSNSYEQYF
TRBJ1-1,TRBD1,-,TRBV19,TGTGCCAGTAGTTACGAAGGGACAGACGATGAAGCTTTCTTT,CASSYEGTDDEAFF
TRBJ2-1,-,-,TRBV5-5,TGTGCCAGCAGCCAAGCGGCCTACAATGAGCAGTTCTTC,CASSQAAYNEQFF
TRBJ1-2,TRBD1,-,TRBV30,TGTGCCTGGTGCCGTCCTGGACAGGGGGCGAACTATGGCTACACCTTC,CAWCRPGQGANYGYTF
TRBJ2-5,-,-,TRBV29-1,TGCAGCGTTGCCGAGGGGTCTATAGGGACCCAGTACTTC,CSVAEGSIGTQYF
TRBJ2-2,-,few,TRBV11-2,TGTGCCAGCAGCCAGATCACCGGGGAGCTGTTTTTT,CASSQITGELFF
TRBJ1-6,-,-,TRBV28,TGTGCCAGCAGTTTGTACGAGGGCGCCTCACCCCTCCACTTT,CASSLYEGASPLHF
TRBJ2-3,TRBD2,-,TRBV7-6,TGTGCCAGCACCTGGACTAGCGGGGGCACAGATACGCAGTATTTT,CASTWTSGGTDTQYF
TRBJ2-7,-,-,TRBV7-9,TGTGCCAGCAGCTCCAAAGGTCAAAGTCACAACGAGCAGTACTTC,CASSSKGQSHNEQYF
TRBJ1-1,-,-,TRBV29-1,TGCAGCGTTGATGTCAGGGGAAACACTGAAGCTTTCTTT,CSVDVRGNTEAFF
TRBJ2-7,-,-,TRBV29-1,TGCAGCGTTGAAATGGGAATCTCCTACGAGCAGTACTTC,CSVEMGISYEQYF
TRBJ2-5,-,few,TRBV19,TGTGCCAGTAGTACTAACGCTGGGAATGAAGAGACCCAGTACTTC,CASSTNAGNEETQYF
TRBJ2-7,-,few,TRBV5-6,TGTGCCAGCAGCTTGATGGCAGACGGCTCCTACGAGCAGTACTTC,CASSLMADGSYEQYF
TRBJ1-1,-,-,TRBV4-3,TGCGCCAGCAGCCAAGATCGGGGGGTAGACACTGAAGCTTTCTTT,CASSQDRGVDTEAFF
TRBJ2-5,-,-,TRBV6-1,TGTGCCATTTCGGGGAGGACTCATCAAGAGACCCAGTACTTC,CAISGRTHQETQYF
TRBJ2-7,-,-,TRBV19,TGTGCCAGTAGTATAGCCGGGTATAGCGAGCAGTACTTC,CASSIAGYSEQYF
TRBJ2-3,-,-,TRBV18,TGTGCCAGCTCACCACAGGGATTCCCCTCTATCGATACGCAGTATTTT,CASSPQGFPSIDTQYF
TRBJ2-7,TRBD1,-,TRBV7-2,TGTGCCAGCAGCATCCGCGAATTGGACAGGGGCTCCTACGAGCAGTACTTC,CASSIRELDRGSYEQYF
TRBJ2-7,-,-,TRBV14,TGTGCCAGCAGCCAAGGATTGAAGTACGAGCAGTACTTC,CASSQGLKYEQYF
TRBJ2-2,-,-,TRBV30,TGTGCCTGGAACAGGTTAGGGACCGGGGAGCTGTTTTTT,CAWNRLGTGELFF
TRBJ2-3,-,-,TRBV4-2,TGTGCCAGCAGCCAAGATTCACCTGATACGCAGTATTTT,CASSQDSPDTQYF
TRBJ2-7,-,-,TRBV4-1,TGCGCCAGCAGCCAAATGGCTGGGTTCTACGAGCAGTACTTC,CASSQMAGFYEQYF